The 5 T cell receptor beta chains given below trace back to one sample, sequenced in a study of CD8+ T cells in alopecia areata. Once RNA had been extracted, it was reverse transcribed into cDNA to act as the sequencing template. Repertoires were generated with immunoSEQ multiplex PCR, while TCRdb's copy carries only in-frame clones and drops some. The data show 170,000 or so clones, 65% seen once. Treatment here: oral pan-JAK inhibitor, 5-10 mg twice daily. This material consisted of CD4+ T cells sorted from blood, taken at week 4, from a patient treated with tofacitinib. Receptors originate from a human donor with alopecia areata.

This clone appeared a single time. The rearrangement uses TRBV20-1 and TRBJ2-7; a possible D gene is TRBD1 (6 bases). The CDR3 is 8 residues long. Trimming left V 8 bases short and J 7 bases short, with 6 bases between. CDR1 is DFQATT, CDR2 SNEGSKA, per germline (reference sequence). CDR3: CSTGEQYF. As DNA, the CDR3 is TGCAGTACAGGGGAGCAGTACTTC.

The genes are TRBV5-4 and TRBJ1-2, with 7 bases identical to TRBD1. This CDR3 is 13 amino acids long. The junction had 0 bases not matched to a gene; V was cut back by 0 bases and J by 4 bases. The germline V gene has CDR1 SGHNT and CDR2 YYREEE (reference sequence). This CDR3 reads CASSLGDSYGYTF. CDR3 sequence (DNA): TGTGCCAGCAGCTTGGGGGACAGCTATGGCTACACCTTC.

The chain is built from TRBV25-1 and TRBJ2-7; TRBD1 matches 7 bases. Germline loops: CDR1 MGHDK, CDR2 SYGVNS. The V and J ends lost 7 bases and 8 bases, in that order; junction bases with no gene match: 5. The CDR3 consists of 11 residues. CDR3 coding DNA: TGTGCCAGCACCAGGACAGGAAAGCAGTACTTC. Amino acid sequence: CASTRTGKQYF.

This clone was found a few times. The chain recombines TRBV30 with TRBJ2-5; 10 bases map to TRBD2. This CDR3 contains 12 residues. The trim removed 0 bases at V and 13 bases at J, leaving 5 bases unmatched. CDR1 is GTSNPN and CDR2 is SVGIG in the germline V gene (reference sequence). The CDR3 coding sequence is TGTGCCTGGAGTGTACGGGGGACTAGCGCGTACTTC. Protein product: CAWSVRGTSAYF.

Only a few counts were recorded for this clone. The rearrangement joins TRBV10-2 to TRBJ1-4; D not resolved. CDR1 WSHSY and CDR2 SAAADI come from the germline V gene. V lost 5 bases, J lost 5 bases, and 9 bases lay in between. This CDR3 is built from 13 residues. DNA for the CDR3: TGCGCCAGCAGTTACAGTGGGAATGAAAAACTGTTTTTT. Residues: CASSYSGNEKLFF.